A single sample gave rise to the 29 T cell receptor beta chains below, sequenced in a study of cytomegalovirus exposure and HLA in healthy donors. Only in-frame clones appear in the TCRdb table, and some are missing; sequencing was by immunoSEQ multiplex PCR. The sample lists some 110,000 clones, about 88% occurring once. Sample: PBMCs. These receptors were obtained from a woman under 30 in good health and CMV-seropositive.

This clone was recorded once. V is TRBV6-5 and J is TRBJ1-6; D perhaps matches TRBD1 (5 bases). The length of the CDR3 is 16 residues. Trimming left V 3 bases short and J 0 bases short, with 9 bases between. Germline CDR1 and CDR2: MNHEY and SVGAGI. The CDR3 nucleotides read TGTGCCAGCAGTTATGGGGGGAGCTCCTATAATTCACCCCTCCACTTT. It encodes CASSYGGSSYNSPLHF.

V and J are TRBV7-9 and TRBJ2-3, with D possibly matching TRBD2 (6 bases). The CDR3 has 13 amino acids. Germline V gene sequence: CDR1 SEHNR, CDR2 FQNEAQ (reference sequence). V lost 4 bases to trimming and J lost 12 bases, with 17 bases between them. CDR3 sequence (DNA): TGTGCCAGCAGCTCCGTTGGAGGGTTCATTCAGTATTTT. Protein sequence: CASSSVGGFIQYF.

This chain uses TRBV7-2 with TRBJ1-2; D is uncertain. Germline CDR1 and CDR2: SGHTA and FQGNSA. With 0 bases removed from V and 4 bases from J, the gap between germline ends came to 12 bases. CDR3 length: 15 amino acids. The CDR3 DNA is TGTGCCAGCAGCTTAGCAGGGCCTACTAGCTATGGCTACACCTTC. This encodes CASSLAGPTSYGYTF.

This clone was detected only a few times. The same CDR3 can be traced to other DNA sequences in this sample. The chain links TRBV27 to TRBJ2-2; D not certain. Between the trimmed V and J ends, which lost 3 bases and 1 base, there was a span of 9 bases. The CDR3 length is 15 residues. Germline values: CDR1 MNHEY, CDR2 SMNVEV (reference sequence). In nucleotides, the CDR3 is TGTGCCAGCAGTTTGGCAGGTTTGAACACCGGGGAGCTGTTTTTT. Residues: CASSLAGLNTGELFF.

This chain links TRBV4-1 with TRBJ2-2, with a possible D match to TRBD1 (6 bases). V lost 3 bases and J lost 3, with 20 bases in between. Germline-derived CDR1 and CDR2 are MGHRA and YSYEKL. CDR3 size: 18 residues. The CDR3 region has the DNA TGCGCCAGCAGCCAGAAGGGCAGACAGGTGGCGGACACCGGGGAGCTGTTTTTT. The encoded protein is CASSQKGRQVADTGELFF.

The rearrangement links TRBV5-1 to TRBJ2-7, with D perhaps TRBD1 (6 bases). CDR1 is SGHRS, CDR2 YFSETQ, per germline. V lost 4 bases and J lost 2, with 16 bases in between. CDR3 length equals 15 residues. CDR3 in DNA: TGCGCCAGCAGCCGCACCTGGACAGAACCCTACGAGCAGTACTTC. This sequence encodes CASSRTWTEPYEQYF. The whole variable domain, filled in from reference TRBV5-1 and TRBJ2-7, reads KAGVTQTPRYLIKTRGQQVTLSCSPISGHRSVSWYQQTPGQGLQFLFEYFSETQRNKGNFPGRFSGRQFSNSRSEMNVSTLELGDSALYLCASSRTWTEPYEQYFGPGTRLTVT.

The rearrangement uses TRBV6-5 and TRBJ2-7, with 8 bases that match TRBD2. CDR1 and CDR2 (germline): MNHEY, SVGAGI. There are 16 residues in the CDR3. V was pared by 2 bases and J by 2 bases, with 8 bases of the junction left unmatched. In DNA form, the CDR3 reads TGTGCCAGCAGTTACAGACCGGGGGGGGCCCCCTACGAGCAGTACTTC. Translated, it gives CASSYRPGGAPYEQYF.

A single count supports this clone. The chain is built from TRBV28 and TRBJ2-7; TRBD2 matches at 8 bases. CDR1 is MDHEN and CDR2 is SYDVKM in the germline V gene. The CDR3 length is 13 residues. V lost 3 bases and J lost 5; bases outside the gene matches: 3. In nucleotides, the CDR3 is TGTGCCAGCAGTTTTGGACTAGCAAACGAGCAGTACGTC. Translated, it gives CASSFGLANEQYV.

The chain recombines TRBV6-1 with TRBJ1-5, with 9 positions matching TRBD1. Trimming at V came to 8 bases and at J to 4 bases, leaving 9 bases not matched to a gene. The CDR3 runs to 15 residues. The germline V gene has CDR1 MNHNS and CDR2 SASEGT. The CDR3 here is CASGTGTGFNQPQHF. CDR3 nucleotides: TGTGCCAGCGGAACCGGGACAGGGTTTAATCAGCCCCAGCATTTT.

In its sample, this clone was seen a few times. CDR3 loop: CASSQGTGANSPLHF. The DNA of the CDR3 is TGTGCCAGCAGCCAGGGGACAGGGGCTAATTCACCCCTCCACTTT. This chain connects TRBV5-4 to TRBJ1-6, with TRBD1 matching 10 bases. The CDR3 loop spans 15 amino acids. J gave up 6 bases and V 4 bases, and 4 bases lay outside the gene matches. Looked up from germline, CDR1 is SGHNT and CDR2 is YYREEE (reference sequence).

CDR3 loop: CASSPDRATDTQYF. The CDR3 DNA follows: TGTGCCAGCAGCCCTGACAGGGCCACAGATACGCAGTATTTT. The gene calls are TRBV2 and TRBJ2-3; 7 bases line up with TRBD1. CDR3 size: 14 residues. Trimming removed 6 bases from V and 2 bases from J; junction bases left unmatched: 5. CDR1 is SNHLY, CDR2 FYNNEI, per germline.

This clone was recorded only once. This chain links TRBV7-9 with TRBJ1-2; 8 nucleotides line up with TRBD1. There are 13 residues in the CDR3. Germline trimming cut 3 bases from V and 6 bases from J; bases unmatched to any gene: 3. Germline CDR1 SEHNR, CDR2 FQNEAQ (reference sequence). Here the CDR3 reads CASSLAGGDGYTF. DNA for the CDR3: TGTGCCAGCAGCTTGGCAGGGGGCGATGGCTACACCTTC.

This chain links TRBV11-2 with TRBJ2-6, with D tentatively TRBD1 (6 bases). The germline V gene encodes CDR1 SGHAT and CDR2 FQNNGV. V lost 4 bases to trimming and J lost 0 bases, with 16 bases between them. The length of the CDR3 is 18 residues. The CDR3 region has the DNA TGTGCCAGCAGCTCCGGGACAAACCAATACTCTGGGGCCAACGTCCTGACTTTC. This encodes CASSSGTNQYSGANVLTF.

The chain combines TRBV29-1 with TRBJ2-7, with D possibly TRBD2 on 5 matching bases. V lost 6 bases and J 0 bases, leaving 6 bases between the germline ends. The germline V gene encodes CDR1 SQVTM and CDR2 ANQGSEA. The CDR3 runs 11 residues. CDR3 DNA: TGCAGCGTCCGGGACTCCTACGAGCAGTACTTC. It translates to CSVRDSYEQYF.

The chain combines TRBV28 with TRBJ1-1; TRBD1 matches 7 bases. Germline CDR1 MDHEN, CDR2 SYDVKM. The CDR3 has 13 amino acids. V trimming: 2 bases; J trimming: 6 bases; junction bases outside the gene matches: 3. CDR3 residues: CASSLVRGSEAFF. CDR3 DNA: TGTGCCAGCAGTTTAGTCAGGGGGTCTGAAGCTTTCTTT.

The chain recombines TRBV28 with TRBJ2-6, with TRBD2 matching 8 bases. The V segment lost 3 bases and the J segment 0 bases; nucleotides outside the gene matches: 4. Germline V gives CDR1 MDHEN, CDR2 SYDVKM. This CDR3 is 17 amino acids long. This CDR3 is CASSFGGALSGANVLTF. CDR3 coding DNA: TGTGCCAGCAGTTTCGGGGGGGCCCTCTCTGGGGCCAACGTCCTGACTTTC.

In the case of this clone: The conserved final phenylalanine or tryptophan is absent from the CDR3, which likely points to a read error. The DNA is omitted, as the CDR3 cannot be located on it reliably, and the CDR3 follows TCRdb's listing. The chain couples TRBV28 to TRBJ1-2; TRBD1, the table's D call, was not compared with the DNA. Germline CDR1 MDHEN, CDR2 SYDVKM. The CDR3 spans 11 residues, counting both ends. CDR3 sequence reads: CASSSTGSFGL.

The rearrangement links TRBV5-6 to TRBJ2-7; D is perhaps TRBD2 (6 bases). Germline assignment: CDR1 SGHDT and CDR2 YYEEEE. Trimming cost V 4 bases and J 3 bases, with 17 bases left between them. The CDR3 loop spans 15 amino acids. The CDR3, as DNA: TGTGCCAGCAGCCGCCAGGGAGGCCCGTACTACGAGCAGTACGTC. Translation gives CASSRQGGPYYEQYV.

CDR3 region: CASSIQGIYNSPLHF. In nucleotides, the CDR3 is TGTGCCAGCAGTATACAGGGGATATATAATTCACCCCTCCACTTT. The rearrangement uses TRBV28 and TRBJ1-6; 7 bases are shared with TRBD1. The CDR3 covers 15 residues. Germline values: CDR1 MDHEN, CDR2 SYDVKM. Trimming removed 5 bases from V and 4 bases from J; junction bases left unmatched: 5. Full variable domain (remainder filled in from reference TRBV28 and TRBJ1-6): DVKVTQSSRYLVKRTGEKVFLECVQDMDHENMFWYRQDPGLGLRLIYFSYDVKMKEKGDIPEGYSVSREKKERFSLILESASTNQTSMYLCASSIQGIYNSPLHFGNGTRLTVT.

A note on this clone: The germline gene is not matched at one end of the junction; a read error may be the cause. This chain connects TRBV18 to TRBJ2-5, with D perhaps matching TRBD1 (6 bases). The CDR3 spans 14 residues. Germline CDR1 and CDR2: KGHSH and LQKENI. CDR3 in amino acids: CASSPPNREETQYF. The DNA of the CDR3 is TGTGCCAGCTCTCCACCTAACAGGGAAGAGACCCAGTACTTC.

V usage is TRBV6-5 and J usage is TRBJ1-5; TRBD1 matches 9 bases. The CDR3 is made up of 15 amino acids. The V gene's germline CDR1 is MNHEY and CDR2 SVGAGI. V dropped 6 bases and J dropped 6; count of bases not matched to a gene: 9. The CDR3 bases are TGTGCCAGCAGACCCGGGGACAGGGTGACTCAGCCCCAGCATTTT. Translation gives CASRPGDRVTQPQHF.

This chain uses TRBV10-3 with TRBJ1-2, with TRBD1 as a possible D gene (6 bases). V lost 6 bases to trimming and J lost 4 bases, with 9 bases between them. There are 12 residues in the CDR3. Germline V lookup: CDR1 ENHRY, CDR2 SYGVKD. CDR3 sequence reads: CAISTGTYGYTF. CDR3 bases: TGTGCCATCAGCACAGGGACCTATGGCTACACCTTC.

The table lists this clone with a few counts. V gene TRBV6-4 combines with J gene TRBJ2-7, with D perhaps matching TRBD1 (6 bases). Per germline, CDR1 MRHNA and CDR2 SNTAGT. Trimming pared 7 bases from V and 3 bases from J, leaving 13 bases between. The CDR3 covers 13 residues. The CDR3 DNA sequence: TGTGCCAGCATCACCCCACAGGGCTACGAGCAGTACGTC. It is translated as CASITPQGYEQYV.

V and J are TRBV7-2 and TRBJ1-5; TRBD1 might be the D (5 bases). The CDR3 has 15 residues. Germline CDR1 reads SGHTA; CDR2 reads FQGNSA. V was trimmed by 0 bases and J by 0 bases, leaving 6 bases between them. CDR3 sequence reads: CASSLATGSNQPQHF. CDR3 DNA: TGTGCCAGCAGCTTAGCCACAGGTAGCAATCAGCCCCAGCATTTT.

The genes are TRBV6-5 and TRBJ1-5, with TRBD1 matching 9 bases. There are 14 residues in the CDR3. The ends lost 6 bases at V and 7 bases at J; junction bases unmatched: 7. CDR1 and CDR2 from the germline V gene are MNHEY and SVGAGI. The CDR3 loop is CASSPTGGRQPQHF. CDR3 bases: TGTGCCAGCAGCCCCACAGGGGGCCGCCAGCCCCAGCATTTT.

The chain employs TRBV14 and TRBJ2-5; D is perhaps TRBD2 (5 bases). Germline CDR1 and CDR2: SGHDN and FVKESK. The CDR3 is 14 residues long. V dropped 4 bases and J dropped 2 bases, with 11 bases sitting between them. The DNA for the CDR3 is TGTGCCAGCAGCCCCCGGACGGGGCAAGAGACCCAGTACTTC. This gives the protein CASSPRTGQETQYF.

The DNA for the CDR3 is TGTGCCAGCAGTTTAACTCCGGGACAAAGTAGCACAGATACGCAGTATTTT. This translates into CASSLTPGQSSTDTQYF. The chain links TRBV2 to TRBJ2-3; tentative D call: TRBD1 (6 bases). Germline V lookup: CDR1 SNHLY, CDR2 FYNNEI. The CDR3 is made up of 17 amino acids. V was clipped by 5 bases and J by 0 bases, with 18 bases between them.

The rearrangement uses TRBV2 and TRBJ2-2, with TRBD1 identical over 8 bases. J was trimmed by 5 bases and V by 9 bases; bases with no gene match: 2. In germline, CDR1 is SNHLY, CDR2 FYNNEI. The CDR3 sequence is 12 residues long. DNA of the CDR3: TGTGCCAGTGGACAGGGAACCGGGGAGCTGTTTTTT. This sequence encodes CASGQGTGELFF.

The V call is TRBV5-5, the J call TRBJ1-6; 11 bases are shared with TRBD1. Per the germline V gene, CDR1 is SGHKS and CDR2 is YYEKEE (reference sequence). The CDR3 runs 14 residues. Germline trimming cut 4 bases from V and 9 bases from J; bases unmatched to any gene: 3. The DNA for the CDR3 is TGTGCCAGCAGCCTGGGACAGGGGGGTTCACCCCTCCACTTT. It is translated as CASSLGQGGSPLHF. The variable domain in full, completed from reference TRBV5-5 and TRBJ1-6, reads DAGVTQSPTHLIKTRGQQVTLRCSPISGHKSVSWYQQVLGQGPQFIFQYYEKEERGRGNFPDRFSARQFPNYSSELNVNALLLGDSALYLCASSLGQGGSPLHFGNGTRLTVT.